A single sample gave rise to the 17 T cell receptor beta chains below, sequenced in a study of T cell repertoires in cytomegalovirus infection. TCRdb itself ran the reads through MiXCR, one entry per CDR3 protein. The repertoire holds around 550,000 distinct CDR3 sequences, about 30% seen once, with about 13% in the top ten. The source material was PBMCs. The receptors come from a human donor in good health (CMV status not recorded). Some clones in this sample may be carry-over from other donors' samples.

This clonotype was seen at least ten times. The chain joins TRBV7-8 to TRBJ2-7; 11 bases align to TRBD1. Germline trimming cut 0 bases from V and 3 bases from J; bases unmatched to any gene: 10. The CDR3 is 18 residues long. CDR1 is SGHVS and CDR2 is FQNEAQ in the germline V gene. In DNA form, the CDR3 reads TGTGCCAGCAGCTTAGCACCACGACGGGACAGGGGGTTCTACGAGCAGTACGTC. Its protein product is CASSLAPRRDRGFYEQYV.

This clonotype has only a few counts. The chain recombines TRBV6-2 or TRBV6-3 with TRBJ2-1; 7 bases match TRBD2. V lost 2 bases and J lost 2; bases outside the gene matches: 6. There are 16 residues in the CDR3. Germline CDR1 MNHEY, CDR2 SVGEGT. The CDR3 here is CASSYASAGPYNEQFF. CDR3 in DNA: TGTGCCAGCAGTTACGCCTCAGCGGGACCCTACAATGAGCAGTTCTTC.

The CDR3 region has the DNA TGTGCCACCAGCAGAGTCCTAGACACATACTATGGCTACACCTTC. Translated: CATSRVLDTYYGYTF. The chain recombines TRBV15 with TRBJ1-2; no clear D gene. Per the germline V gene, CDR1 is LNHNV and CDR2 is YYDKDF (reference sequence). CDR3 length equals 15 residues. V was clipped by 1 base and J by 3 bases, with 12 bases between them.

The genes are TRBV19 and TRBJ1-2, with 10 bases fitting TRBD1. CDR1 and CDR2 from the germline V gene are LNHDA and SQIVND (reference sequence). V lost 3 bases to trimming and J lost 7 bases; unmatched junction nucleotides: 2. This CDR3 has 13 amino acids. The CDR3 sequence: CASSIRDRGGYTF. In DNA, the CDR3 is TGTGCCAGTAGTATTCGGGACAGGGGTGGCTACACCTTC. The whole variable domain, remainder taken from reference TRBV19 and TRBJ1-2, is DGGITQSPKYLFRKEGQNVTLSCEQNLNHDAMYWYRQDPGQGLRLIYYSQIVNDFQKGDIAEGYSVSREKKESFPLTVTSAQKNPTAFYLCASSIRDRGGYTFGSGTRLTVV.

This clonotype was observed at least ten times. This CDR3 reads CATLGLAGWDEQFF. The CDR3 region has the DNA TGTGCCACCCTGGGACTAGCGGGATGGGACGAGCAGTTCTTC. V is TRBV7-2 and J is TRBJ2-1, with 13 bases identical to TRBD2. V dropped 10 bases and J dropped 10; count of bases not matched to a gene: 10. This CDR3 is built from 14 residues. CDR1 is SGHTA and CDR2 is FQGNSA in the germline V gene.

The chain combines TRBV20-1 with TRBJ2-4; perhaps TRBD2 as D (5 bases). The CDR3 consists of 16 residues. Trimming removed 2 bases at V and 5 bases at J, with 19 bases between. Germline V gene sequence: CDR1 DFQATT, CDR2 SNEGSKA (reference sequence). The CDR3 loop reads CSARSQLGLFENIQYF. As DNA, the CDR3 is TGCAGTGCTAGATCCCAACTAGGCCTATTCGAAAACATTCAGTACTTC.

This chain uses TRBV19 with TRBJ2-3; 13 bases fit TRBD2. Trimming cost V 7 bases and J 1 base; bases outside gene matches: 2. The germline V gene encodes CDR1 LNHDA and CDR2 SQIVND (reference sequence). This CDR3 region has 15 residues. This CDR3 reads CASKGTSGGTDTQYF. The CDR3 bases are TGTGCCAGTAAGGGGACTAGCGGGGGCACAGATACGCAGTATTTT.

This clonotype was counted only a few times. One end of the junction does not line up with germline, which may come from a read error. DNA of the CDR3: TGTGCTAGCAGCCCGGGCCCCCGCAGCGAGACCCAGTTCTTC. This gives the protein CASSPGPRSETQFF. V is TRBV7-7 and J is TRBJ2-1, with D unresolved. This CDR3 contains 14 residues. Germline V lookup: CDR1 SSHAT, CDR2 FNYEAQ (reference sequence).

This clonotype was counted a few times. The CDR3 loop reads CASTTGMNTEAFF. CDR3 sequence (DNA): TGTGCCAGCACGACAGGTATGAACACTGAAGCTTTCTTT. The chain couples TRBV2 to TRBJ1-1; maybe TRBD1 (6 bases). The CDR3 runs to 13 residues. V shed 7 bases and J shed 0 bases, with 9 bases lying between them. Germline V CDR1 and CDR2: SNHLY, FYNNEI. Complete variable domain (other parts from reference TRBV2 and TRBJ1-1): EPEVTQTPSHQVTQMGQEVILRCVPISNHLYFYWYRQILGQKVEFLVSFYNNEISEKSEIFDDQFSVERPDGSNFTLKIRSTKLEDSAMYFCASTTGMNTEAFFGQGTRLTVV.

This clonotype was observed many times. The CDR3 reads CASSLRLRGAKNIQYF. In DNA form, the CDR3 reads TGTGCCAGCAGCCTCAGACTAAGAGGAGCCAAAAACATTCAGTACTTC. This chain uses TRBV7-2 with TRBJ2-4; tentatively, D is TRBD2 (5 bases). Germline values: CDR1 SGHTA, CDR2 FQGNSA. The CDR3 spans 16 residues. The V end lost 5 bases, the J end lost 0 bases, and 14 bases lay between the germline ends.

This clonotype is a singleton in its sample. The chain has TRBV10-3 and TRBJ2-1; possibly TRBD1 for D (6 bases). Germline loops: CDR1 ENHRY, CDR2 SYGVKD. This CDR3 spans 14 amino acids. V lost 3 bases, J lost 3 bases, and 9 bases lay in between. The CDR3 region has the DNA TGTGCCATCAGTGAAGGCAGGGGCTACAATGAGCAGTTCTTC. It codes for CAISEGRGYNEQFF.

This clonotype appeared a few times. The chain carries TRBV6-2 or TRBV6-3 and TRBJ1-2; no clear D gene. The CDR3 totals 13 residues. Trimming left V 2 bases short and J 4 bases short, with 8 bases between. Germline V gene lookup returns CDR1 MNHEY and CDR2 SVGEGT. Here the CDR3 DNA reads TGTGCCAGCAGTTACGACGGCCTCTATGGCTACACCTTC. Its translation is CASSYDGLYGYTF.

This clonotype was seen a single time. This sequence joins TRBV6-2 or TRBV6-3 and TRBJ2-1; TRBD2 aligns across 7 bases. The germline CDR1 and CDR2 sequences are MNHEY and SVGEGT. The CDR3 runs 15 residues. V lost 1 base to trimming and J lost 8 bases; unmatched junction nucleotides: 8. The chain's CDR3 is CASSYFGREKDEQFF. The CDR3 DNA reads TGTGCCAGCAGTTACTTCGGGCGGGAGAAGGATGAGCAGTTCTTC.

The V and J genes are TRBV7-2 and TRBJ2-3; possible D gene TRBD2, 5 bases. Trimming removed 3 bases from V and 5 bases from J, with 15 bases in between. This CDR3 spans 15 amino acids. Germline assignment: CDR1 SGHTA and CDR2 FQGNSA. The CDR3 reads CASSFYGPGEDTQYF. The DNA of the CDR3 is TGTGCCAGCAGCTTTTACGGCCCCGGGGAAGATACGCAGTATTTT.

V is TRBV6-1 and J is TRBJ1-3; maybe TRBD1 (5 bases). V was pared by 6 bases and J by 0 bases, with 9 bases between. Looked up from germline, CDR1 is MNHNS and CDR2 is SASEGT. This CDR3 is built from 14 residues. CDR3 residues: CASRSGDSGNTIYF. The CDR3 DNA reads as TGTGCCAGCAGATCGGGGGACTCTGGAAACACCATATATTTT.

This clonotype appeared many times. The chain links TRBV4-1 to TRBJ2-1, with D perhaps TRBD1 (6 bases). Per germline, CDR1 MGHRA and CDR2 YSYEKL. The CDR3 loop spans 15 amino acids. The germline V and J ends were trimmed by 7 bases and 2 bases, with 15 bases remaining between them. CDR3 in DNA: TGCGCCAGCACCCGGAAGGACAGCACCTACAATGAGCAGTTCTTC. Translating gives CASTRKDSTYNEQFF.

The V gene is TRBV28, the J gene TRBJ2-4; TRBD1 agrees at 9 bases. The ends lost 7 bases at V and 5 bases at J; junction bases unmatched: 6. The CDR3 covers 14 residues. Germline CDR1 is MDHEN and CDR2 is SYDVKM. CDR3: CASKDRDRENIQYF. The CDR3 nucleotides are TGTGCCAGCAAAGATCGGGACAGGGAAAACATTCAGTACTTC.